Below are 24 T cell receptor beta chains sequenced from a single sample in a study of blood T cell repertoires in COVID-19. TCRdb's copy holds only in-frame clones and misses some; the assay was immunoSEQ multiplex PCR. The data hold about 300,000 clones, with around nine tenths observed a single time. Input material: peripheral blood. The receptors were sampled from a man in his forties with acute or convalescent COVID-19.

This rearrangement joins TRBV5-1 to TRBJ2-1; a possible D gene is TRBD2 (6 bases). CDR1 is SGHRS, CDR2 YFSETQ, per germline. This CDR3 has 16 residues. V was cut by 7 bases and J by 1 base, with 18 bases left in between. In DNA, the CDR3 is TGCGCCAGCCAGAGCCCCCGGGGGAGGTCCTACAATGAGCAGTTCTTC. Translated, it gives CASQSPRGRSYNEQFF.

This chain uses TRBV10-1 with TRBJ2-4; D gene unclear. CDR3 length equals 14 residues. V was trimmed by 2 bases and J by 1 base, leaving 6 bases between them. Germline V lookup: CDR1 WNHNN, CDR2 SYGVQD (reference sequence). Written as DNA, the CDR3 is TGCGCCAGCAGTGAGGACGGGGCCAAAAACATTCAGTACTTC. Protein sequence: CASSEDGAKNIQYF.

This clone showed up just once. This rearrangement joins TRBV19 to TRBJ1-2, with D possibly being TRBD1 (5 bases). Trimming took 6 bases from V and 6 from J, leaving 23 bases between them. The V gene's germline CDR1 is LNHDA and CDR2 SQIVND (reference sequence). The CDR3 runs 16 residues. The CDR3 reads CASSALGGPREDGYTF. For the CDR3, the DNA is TGTGCCAGTAGCGCCCTCGGAGGGCCCAGGGAAGATGGCTACACCTTC.

The rearrangement links TRBV9 to TRBJ2-1; D is possibly TRBD2 (5 bases). Germline V gene data show CDR1 as SGDLS and CDR2 as YYNGEE. The CDR3 runs 15 residues. Between the trimmed V and J ends, which lost 0 bases and 2 bases, there was a span of 9 bases. CDR3 DNA sequence: TGTGCCAGCAGCGTAGGAGGGTTGGCCTACAATGAGCAGTTCTTC. Translated: CASSVGGLAYNEQFF.

This chain connects TRBV27 to TRBJ2-3; TRBD2 matches at 7 bases. The trim removed 0 bases at V and 4 bases at J, leaving 4 bases unmatched. CDR3 length: 15 residues. Per the germline V gene, CDR1 is MNHEY and CDR2 is SMNVEV (reference sequence). The CDR3 DNA sequence: TGTGCCAGCAGTTTATCGATTGGGGGGGCAGATACGCAGTATTTT. Its translation is CASSLSIGGADTQYF.

This clone was seen more than once but under ten times. The rearrangement joins TRBV29-1 to TRBJ1-4; D remains unclear. The CDR3 runs to 13 residues. Germline CDR1 SQVTM, CDR2 ANQGSEA. Trimming took off 4 bases at V and 6 bases at J, with 12 bases between the two ends. The DNA of the CDR3 is TGCAGCGTTGCGGGATCCGGGGATGAAAAACTGTTTTTT. Amino acid sequence: CSVAGSGDEKLFF.

The chain has TRBV12-3 or TRBV12-4 and TRBJ2-7, with D possibly matching TRBD2 (5 bases). Trimming removed 10 bases at V and 2 bases at J, with 15 bases between. CDR3 length equals 13 residues. The CDR3 sequence: CATRLRGTYEQYF. Written as DNA, the CDR3 is TGTGCCACCAGGCTTAGAGGGACCTACGAGCAGTACTTC.

The rearrangement uses TRBV6-5 and TRBJ2-5, with D maybe TRBD1 (6 bases). CDR1 is MNHEY, CDR2 SVGAGI, per germline. There are 13 residues in the CDR3. Trimming removed 8 bases at V and 5 bases at J, with 15 bases between. The CDR3 DNA is TGTGCCAGCGAGATCAGGGGACGGGAGACCCAGTACTTC. The encoded protein is CASEIRGRETQYF.

V usage is TRBV14 and J usage is TRBJ2-1, with TRBD2 matching over 13 bases. The CDR3 has 15 amino acids. V gave up 4 bases and J gave up 7 bases; unmatched junction bases: 4. Germline V gene sequence: CDR1 SGHDN, CDR2 FVKESK. The CDR3 spells CASSLTSGGANEQFF. The CDR3 nucleotides read TGTGCCAGCAGCCTTACTAGCGGGGGGGCAAATGAGCAGTTCTTC.

V is TRBV7-9 and J is TRBJ2-7; D unresolved. Trimming removed 5 bases from V and 2 bases from J, with 7 bases in between. There are 12 residues in the CDR3. Germline CDR1 SEHNR, CDR2 FQNEAQ (reference sequence). CDR3 in amino acids: CASSTSTYEQYF. The CDR3 DNA sequence: TGTGCCAGCAGCACCTCTACCTACGAGCAGTACTTC.

This clone was counted once. The CDR3 protein is CATSGTEGWTEAFF. Here the CDR3 DNA reads TGTGCCACCAGCGGGACAGAGGGTTGGACTGAAGCTTTCTTT. This chain uses TRBV15 with TRBJ1-1, with TRBD1 identical over 7 bases. This CDR3 spans 14 amino acids. J lost 5 bases, V lost 5 bases, and 8 bases had no gene match. Germline V lookup: CDR1 LNHNV, CDR2 YYDKDF (reference sequence).

The V gene is TRBV19, the J gene TRBJ2-1; 11 bases are shared with TRBD2. V was clipped by 8 bases and J by 6 bases; unmatched bases: 6. CDR3 length: 14 residues. Germline CDR1 LNHDA, CDR2 SQIVND (reference sequence). This chain's CDR3 is CASSTSGVSNEQFF. CDR3 DNA sequence: TGTGCCAGTTCGACTAGCGGGGTATCCAATGAGCAGTTCTTC.

The J gene is TRBJ2-7, the V gene TRBV14; weak D call: TRBD2 (6 bases). The ends were cut back, 4 bases at V and 5 bases at J, with 12 bases in the middle. The germline V gene has CDR1 SGHDN and CDR2 FVKESK. CDR3 length equals 13 residues. In DNA form, the CDR3 reads TGTGCCAGCAGCCCGTCGGCGGGGAACGAGCAGTACTTC. It translates to CASSPSAGNEQYF.

V gene TRBV15 combines with J gene TRBJ1-2; no definite D call. This CDR3 has 13 residues. Looked up from germline, CDR1 is LNHNV and CDR2 is YYDKDF (reference sequence). V dropped 5 bases and J dropped 5 bases, with 12 bases sitting between them. The DNA of the CDR3 is TGTGCCACCAGCCCTATTCCATCATATGGCTACACCTTC. Protein: CATSPIPSYGYTF. Complete variable domain (other parts from reference TRBV15 and TRBJ1-2): DAMVIQNPRYQVTQFGKPVTLSCSQTLNHNVMYWYQQKSSQAPKLLFHYYDKDFNNEADTPDNFQSRRPNTSFCFLDIRSPGLGDTAMYLCATSPIPSYGYTFGSGTRLTVV.

The CDR3 loop is CASSIKGGTEKLFF. The CDR3 DNA is TGTGCCAGTAGTATAAAGGGGGGGACTGAAAAACTGTTTTTT. The chain recombines TRBV19 with TRBJ1-4; D is possibly TRBD1 (6 bases). In germline, CDR1 is LNHDA, CDR2 SQIVND (reference sequence). CDR3 length: 14 residues. V lost 2 bases and J lost 7, with 11 bases in between. Filled out from reference TRBV19 and TRBJ1-4, the complete variable domain reads DGGITQSPKYLFRKEGQNVTLSCEQNLNHDAMYWYRQDPGQGLRLIYYSQIVNDFQKGDIAEGYSVSREKKESFPLTVTSAQKNPTAFYLCASSIKGGTEKLFFGSGTQLSVL.

V and J are TRBV9 and TRBJ2-3; D is perhaps TRBD2 (5 bases). Germline CDR1 is SGDLS and CDR2 is YYNGEE. Trimming shortened V by 0 bases and J by 6 bases, and 17 bases separated the two germline ends. The CDR3 has 16 amino acids. The CDR3, as DNA: TGTGCCAGCAGCGTAGCTACTGGGTTCCCGGGGGATACGCAGTATTTT. Residues: CASSVATGFPGDTQYF. The full variable domain, with the rest looked up from reference TRBV9 and TRBJ2-3, is DSGVTQTPKHLITATGQRVTLRCSPRSGDLSVYWYQQSLDQGLQFLIQYYNGEERAKGNILERFSAQQFPDLHSELNLSSLELGDSALYFCASSVATGFPGDTQYFGPGTRLTVL.

The rearrangement links TRBV3-1 (or the pseudogene TRBV3-2) to TRBJ1-1, with D uncertain. CDR3 length: 13 residues. The V end lost 2 bases, the J end lost 3 bases, and 7 bases lay between the germline ends. Germline V lookup: CDR1 LGHDT, CDR2 YNNKEL (reference sequence). The CDR3 loop reads CASSQFQYTEAFF. CDR3 bases: TGTGCCAGCAGCCAATTTCAGTACACTGAAGCTTTCTTT.

V gene TRBV11-2 combines with J gene TRBJ2-7; no definite D call. Germline CDR1 is SGHAT and CDR2 is FQNNGV. V dropped 3 bases and J dropped 6 bases, with 12 bases sitting between them. This CDR3 is 13 amino acids long. As DNA, the CDR3 is TGTGCCAGCAGCTTCGGTTCTATCGGCGAGCAGTACTTC. As protein: CASSFGSIGEQYF. Looking up the rest from reference TRBV11-2 and TRBJ2-7 gives the full variable domain: EAGVAQSPRYKIIEKRQSVAFWCNPISGHATLYWYQQILGQGPKLLIQFQNNGVVDDSQLPKDRFSAERLKGVDSTLKIQPAKLEDSAVYLCASSFGSIGEQYFGPGTRLTVT.

The V and J genes are TRBV27 and TRBJ2-3, with D possibly being TRBD1 (5 bases). V lost 2 bases and J lost 6, with 9 bases in between. This CDR3 is built from 13 residues. Germline CDR1 reads MNHEY; CDR2 reads SMNVEV (reference sequence). The DNA for the CDR3 is TGTGCCAGCAGTTTACAGGGTGGGGATACGCAGTATTTT. Translation: CASSLQGGDTQYF.

This chain uses TRBV10-1 with TRBJ2-1, with D hard to call. The CDR3 totals 13 residues. Germline loops: CDR1 WNHNN, CDR2 SYGVQD (reference sequence). Trimming removed 7 bases from V and 4 bases from J, with 11 bases in between. CDR3 DNA: TGCGCCAGCACCATGACTTTATACAATGAGCAGTTCTTC. Translated, it gives CASTMTLYNEQFF.

The CDR3 reads CATSREWTGEFEQYF. CDR3 nucleotides: TGTGCCACCAGCAGAGAGTGGACAGGGGAGTTCGAGCAGTACTTC. The chain couples TRBV15 to TRBJ2-7; 9 bases line up with TRBD1. V shed 0 bases, J shed 6 bases, and the junction held 6 bases outside the gene matches. Germline CDR1 and CDR2: LNHNV and YYDKDF (reference sequence). The CDR3 has 15 residues.

The chain has TRBV19 and TRBJ2-3; the match to TRBD2 covers 9 bases. V shed 4 bases, J shed 0 bases, and the junction held 8 bases outside the gene matches. This CDR3 comprises 17 residues. Germline CDR1 LNHDA, CDR2 SQIVND (reference sequence). CDR3 protein: CASSTPGTSLSTDTQYF. DNA of the CDR3: TGTGCCAGTAGTACTCCCGGGACTAGCCTCAGCACAGATACGCAGTATTTT.

The chain recombines TRBV6-5 with TRBJ2-7; TRBD1 is a possible D gene (5 bases). V was clipped by 8 bases and J by 3 bases, with 20 bases between them. This CDR3 is built from 15 residues. Germline values: CDR1 MNHEY, CDR2 SVGAGI. The CDR3: CASGPGHLSLYEQYF. CDR3 sequence (DNA): TGTGCCAGCGGCCCCGGACACCTGTCTCTCTACGAGCAGTACTTC.

The chain joins TRBV11-2 to TRBJ1-1; no clear D. V gave up 5 bases and J gave up 1 base, with 8 bases separating them. The CDR3 extends over 13 amino acids. Germline loops: CDR1 SGHAT, CDR2 FQNNGV. The CDR3 reads CASSDNANTEAFF. For the CDR3, the DNA is TGTGCCAGCAGCGACAACGCGAACACTGAAGCTTTCTTT.